The 27 T cell receptor beta chains reported below all come from one sample, sequenced in a study of PD-1 blockade in classical Hodgkin lymphoma. Here immunoSEQ multiplex PCR was the method, and the copy in TCRdb shows in-frame clones only, minus some. The repertoire includes roughly 40,000 clones, about nine tenths of them detected once, and 8% to 10% sits in the top ten. Each and every patient relapsed after autologous stem cell transplantation, and patients got differing brentuximab vedotin exposure. The source was peripheral blood mononuclear cells (PBMCs), collected at baseline. These receptors all come from a human donor with classical Hodgkin lymphoma.

CDR3 loop: CASSLVGGDSGNTIYF. The CDR3 coding sequence is TGTGCCAGCAGCCTTGTGGGGGGCGACTCTGGAAACACCATATATTTT. V is TRBV5-6 and J is TRBJ1-3, with D maybe TRBD1 (6 bases). The CDR3 runs to 16 residues. Per germline, CDR1 SGHDT and CDR2 YYEEEE. The germline V and J ends were trimmed by 4 bases and 0 bases, with 14 bases remaining between them. Looking up the rest from reference TRBV5-6 and TRBJ1-3 gives the full variable domain: DAGVTQSPTHLIKTRGQQVTLRCSPKSGHDTVSWYQQALGQGPQFIFQYYEEEERQRGNFPDRFSGHQFPNYSSELNVNALLLGDSALYLCASSLVGGDSGNTIYFGEGSWLTVV.

This rearrangement joins TRBV13 to TRBJ2-3; D ambiguous. From germline, CDR1 is PRHDT and CDR2 FYEKMQ (reference sequence). This CDR3 region has 16 residues. V was trimmed by 2 bases and J by 6 bases, leaving 18 bases between them. DNA for the CDR3: TGTGCCAGCAGCTTACCTGGGATAGCCCAGCGTGATACGCAGTATTTT. This codes for CASSLPGIAQRDTQYF.

The chain has TRBV7-8 and TRBJ1-5; 9 bases are shared with TRBD1. This CDR3 comprises 16 residues. Germline CDR1 SGHVS, CDR2 FQNEAQ. V lost 0 bases and J lost 3; bases outside the gene matches: 3. CDR3: CASSLARTGVNQPQHF. The CDR3 region has the DNA TGTGCCAGCAGCTTAGCGCGGACAGGGGTCAATCAGCCCCAGCATTTT.

This clone was seen a single time. The rearrangement joins TRBV27 to TRBJ2-7; D may correspond to TRBD1 or TRBD2 (6 bases each). Germline V CDR1 and CDR2: MNHEY, SMNVEV (reference sequence). This CDR3 is 15 amino acids long. Trimming stripped 3 bases from V and 3 bases from J, with 15 bases between. The CDR3 spells CASSFIWGAHYEQYF. The CDR3, as DNA: TGTGCCAGCAGTTTTATATGGGGGGCCCACTACGAGCAGTACTTC.

The rearrangement joins TRBV15 to TRBJ1-6; D remains ambiguous. This CDR3 is 16 amino acids long. Trimming removed 0 bases from V and 7 bases from J, with 13 bases in between. CDR1 is LNHNV, CDR2 YYDKDF, per germline (reference sequence). This CDR3 reads CATSRDNFYMNSPLHF. CDR3 nucleotides: TGTGCCACCAGCAGAGATAATTTCTACATGAATTCACCCCTCCACTTT.

V is TRBV28 and J is TRBJ2-7; D perhaps matches TRBD2 (6 bases). The ends were cut back, 6 bases at V and 4 bases at J, with 22 bases in the middle. This CDR3 has 16 amino acids. Per the germline V gene, CDR1 is MDHEN and CDR2 is SYDVKM. CDR3 DNA sequence: TGTGCCAGCAGCGCAGTCGGCGGGACGGAGGCATACGAGCAGTACTTC. Protein product: CASSAVGGTEAYEQYF. Full variable domain (outside the CDR3, taken from reference TRBV28 and TRBJ2-7): DVKVTQSSRYLVKRTGEKVFLECVQDMDHENMFWYRQDPGLGLRLIYFSYDVKMKEKGDIPEGYSVSREKKERFSLILESASTNQTSMYLCASSAVGGTEAYEQYFGPGTRLTVT.

This clone was observed a few times. This chain connects TRBV6-5 to TRBJ1-1; a possible D gene is TRBD1 (5 bases). Germline CDR1 and CDR2: MNHEY and SVGAGI. The CDR3 length is 14 residues. V was trimmed by 8 bases and J by 5 bases, leaving 18 bases between them. In DNA form, the CDR3 reads TGTGCCAGCGCCTTGAGAGTGGGGCGTACTGAAGCTTTCTTT. Translated, it gives CASALRVGRTEAFF.

CDR3 in DNA: TGTGCCGCCTTCAGGGGAGGTATCACTGGGGCCAACGTCCTGACTTTC. Residues: CAAFRGGITGANVLTF. The V gene is TRBV10-3, the J gene TRBJ2-6; D possibly uses TRBD1 or TRBD2 (6 bases each). V was shortened by 11 bases and J by 2 bases, with 19 bases between the two germline ends. Germline CDR1 and CDR2: ENHRY and SYGVKD. CDR3 length: 16 amino acids.

On this clone: Germline is not matched at one junction end, which may reflect a read error. The V call is TRBV6-6, the J call TRBJ2-7; D call uncertain. Germline V lookup: CDR1 MNHNY, CDR2 SVGAGI (reference sequence). This CDR3 region has 12 residues. The chain's CDR3 is CASSHLSAVLDF. The CDR3 DNA follows: TGTGCCAGCAGTCACCTCTCCGCGGTTCTAGACTTC.

The genes are TRBV9 and TRBJ2-1; D may be TRBD1 (6 bases). Deletions cut 3 bases from V and 7 bases from J, with 8 bases between. The germline CDR1 and CDR2 sequences are SGDLS and YYNGEE. The length of the CDR3 is 12 residues. CDR3: CASSDQGNEQFF. The CDR3 DNA reads TGTGCCAGCAGCGACCAGGGGAATGAGCAGTTCTTC.

This chain joins TRBV5-1 and TRBJ2-2; D unclear. CDR3 length: 14 residues. The V end was cut by 0 bases, the J end by 0 bases, with 3 bases between. Germline CDR1 reads SGHRS; CDR2 reads YFSETQ. The CDR3 DNA reads as TGCGCCAGCAGCTTGGCCCCGAACACCGGGGAGCTGTTTTTT. The encoded protein is CASSLAPNTGELFF.

The V call is TRBV28, the J call TRBJ2-7; 9 bases agree with TRBD2. The CDR3 is 16 amino acids. Trimming took 5 bases from V and 6 from J; bases not matched to a gene: 14. CDR1 and CDR2 from the germline V gene are MDHEN and SYDVKM. In nucleotides, the CDR3 is TGTGCCAGCAGTCCCCTCTGGGTAGCGGGAGTTATCGAGCAGTACTTC. It translates to CASSPLWVAGVIEQYF.

The chain combines TRBV9 with TRBJ2-7, with 10 bases matching TRBD1. Germline V gene sequence: CDR1 SGDLS, CDR2 YYNGEE. This CDR3 comprises 15 residues. With V trimmed by 0 bases and J by 2 bases, 2 bases remained unmatched. Written as DNA, the CDR3 is TGTGCCAGCAGCGTAGGGACAGGGGGACCCTACGAGCAGTACTTC. It translates to CASSVGTGGPYEQYF.

The chain uses TRBV14 and TRBJ1-1; no reliable D call. Trimming removed 2 bases from V and 0 bases from J, with 4 bases in between. The germline V gene has CDR1 SGHDN and CDR2 FVKESK. This CDR3 region has 13 residues. CDR3 DNA: TGTGCCAGCAGCCAACAGATGAACACTGAAGCTTTCTTT. Translation: CASSQQMNTEAFF.

The chain recombines TRBV11-2 with TRBJ2-4; D uncertain. The CDR3 has 17 amino acids. Germline CDR1 is SGHAT and CDR2 is FQNNGV. Deletions cut 2 bases from V and 0 bases from J, with 14 bases between. The CDR3 nucleotides read TGTGCCAGCAGCTTAAGAGTATCTTGGATAGCCAAAAACATTCAGTACTTC. The encoded protein is CASSLRVSWIAKNIQYF. Looking up the rest from reference TRBV11-2 and TRBJ2-4 gives the full variable domain: EAGVAQSPRYKIIEKRQSVAFWCNPISGHATLYWYQQILGQGPKLLIQFQNNGVVDDSQLPKDRFSAERLKGVDSTLKIQPAKLEDSAVYLCASSLRVSWIAKNIQYFGAGTRLSVL.

The rearrangement links TRBV5-1 to TRBJ2-1; 10 bases map to TRBD2. Germline CDR1 reads SGHRS; CDR2 reads YFSETQ. The CDR3 totals 17 residues. Losses at the gene ends were 0 bases for V and 5 bases for J; bases not matched to a gene: 8. Written as DNA, the CDR3 is TGCGCCAGCAGCTTGGGGACTAGCGGTGGGAGAAACAATGAGCAGTTCTTC. This translates into CASSLGTSGGRNNEQFF.

The chain links TRBV4-3 to TRBJ1-2, with 9 nucleotides matching TRBD1. Germline V gene lookup returns CDR1 LGHNA and CDR2 YSLEER. The ends lost 1 base at V and 5 bases at J; junction bases unmatched: 8. This CDR3 is 16 amino acids long. In DNA form, the CDR3 reads TGCGCCAGCAGCCAAGGAGGGACAGGGACCAGATATGGCTACACCTTC. It encodes CASSQGGTGTRYGYTF.

The sample holds a few counts of this clone. V is TRBV7-8 and J is TRBJ1-2; a possible D gene is TRBD1 (6 bases). Between the trimmed V and J ends, which lost 2 bases and 5 bases, there was a span of 15 bases. Germline V CDR1 and CDR2: SGHVS, FQNEAQ. The CDR3 covers 15 residues. The CDR3 here is CASSLYREVSYGYTF. CDR3 DNA sequence: TGTGCCAGCAGCTTATACAGGGAGGTTTCATATGGCTACACCTTC.

V gene TRBV5-1 combines with J gene TRBJ1-1, with D possibly TRBD1 on 5 matching bases. Looked up from germline, CDR1 is SGHRS and CDR2 is YFSETQ. The germline V and J ends were trimmed by 4 bases and 6 bases, with 13 bases remaining between them. The CDR3 is 13 residues long. CDR3 sequence: CASSPIDRSEAFF. For the CDR3, the DNA is TGCGCCAGCAGCCCGATCGACAGATCTGAAGCTTTCTTT.

The J gene is TRBJ2-7, the V gene TRBV28; D unclear. In germline, CDR1 is MDHEN, CDR2 SYDVKM. Trimming took 5 bases from V and 0 from J, leaving 11 bases between them. The CDR3 is 14 residues long. Here the CDR3 reads CASSLIGFSYEQYF. The DNA of the CDR3 is TGTGCCAGCAGTCTAATTGGGTTCTCCTACGAGCAGTACTTC.

The V gene is TRBV2, the J gene TRBJ1-4, with 8 bases identical to TRBD1. The CDR3 sequence is 15 residues long. The germline CDR1 and CDR2 sequences are SNHLY and FYNNEI. The junction had 2 bases not matched to a gene; V was cut back by 5 bases and J by 0 bases. Here the CDR3 reads CASSSDRATNEKLFF. The CDR3 DNA follows: TGTGCCAGCAGTTCGGACAGGGCAACTAATGAAAAACTGTTTTTT. The full variable domain, rest sourced from reference TRBV2 and TRBJ1-4, is EPEVTQTPSHQVTQMGQEVILRCVPISNHLYFYWYRQILGQKVEFLVSFYNNEISEKSEIFDDQFSVERPDGSNFTLKIRSTKLEDSAMYFCASSSDRATNEKLFFGSGTQLSVL.

This clone was seen a single time. The rearrangement links TRBV4-3 to TRBJ2-5, with 7 nucleotides matching TRBD2. With V trimmed by 0 bases and J by 5 bases, 9 bases remained unmatched. The germline V gene has CDR1 LGHNA and CDR2 YSLEER. The CDR3 is 16 amino acids. Here the CDR3 DNA reads TGCGCCAGCAGCCAAGAAATTGGGGGGGTTTGGGAGACCCAGTACTTC. This translates into CASSQEIGGVWETQYF.

The chain has TRBV29-1 and TRBJ2-4, with a weak D call TRBD2 (5 bases). This CDR3 has 12 residues. In germline, CDR1 is SQVTM, CDR2 ANQGSEA. Trimming left V 5 bases short and J 0 bases short, with 5 bases between. The CDR3 reads CSVRGAKNIQYF. As DNA, the CDR3 is TGCAGCGTTCGGGGAGCCAAAAACATTCAGTACTTC. The entire variable domain, with the rest obtained from reference TRBV29-1 and TRBJ2-4, is as follows: SAVISQKPSRDICQRGTSLTIQCQVDSQVTMMFWYRQQPGQSLTLIATANQGSEATYESGFVIDKFPISRPNLTFSTLTVSNMSPEDSSIYLCSVRGAKNIQYFGAGTRLSVL.

V gene TRBV5-1 combines with J gene TRBJ1-2; D remains ambiguous. The length of the CDR3 is 13 residues. The V gene's germline CDR1 is SGHRS and CDR2 YFSETQ. The germline V and J ends were trimmed by 6 bases and 4 bases, with 13 bases remaining between them. The DNA of the CDR3 is TGCGCCAGCATGGTTCGAAAGACCTATGGCTACACCTTC. Translating it yields CASMVRKTYGYTF.

J is TRBJ1-1 and V is TRBV5-4; possible D gene TRBD1, 6 bases. With 0 bases removed from V and 5 bases from J, the gap between germline ends came to 11 bases. CDR1 and CDR2 (germline): SGHNT, YYREEE (reference sequence). CDR3 length: 14 amino acids. This CDR3 reads CASSLAPTGTEAFF. CDR3 in DNA: TGTGCCAGCAGCTTGGCACCCACAGGGACTGAAGCTTTCTTT.

The chain has TRBV27 and TRBJ2-1; D might be TRBD2 (6 bases). The germline CDR1 and CDR2 sequences are MNHEY and SMNVEV (reference sequence). V lost 2 bases to trimming and J lost 10 bases, with 12 bases between them. The CDR3 extends over 13 amino acids. CDR3 sequence (DNA): TGTGCCAGCAGTTTACCTCCAGGGAGGGAGCAGTTCTTC. Amino acid sequence: CASSLPPGREQFF.

This chain connects TRBV7-2 to TRBJ2-3, with 10 positions matching TRBD2. The germline V gene encodes CDR1 SGHTA and CDR2 FQGNSA. Trimming at V came to 4 bases and at J to 1 base, leaving 5 bases not matched to a gene. The CDR3 runs to 16 residues. The CDR3 coding sequence is TGTGCCAGCAGCTCCCAAGCGGGGGGGGGCACAGATACGCAGTATTTT. It codes for CASSSQAGGGTDTQYF.